These 2 T cell receptor beta chains were all obtained from the same sample, sequenced in a study of CD8 T cells in ankylosing spondylitis. TCRdb re-derived calls from the 5' RACE reads in MiXCR, one entry per CDR3 protein. The repertoire consists of roughly 130,000 distinct CDR3 sequences, with roughly 13% occurring once and the leading ten covering 2.5% to 3%. Sequencing input: blood, either unsorted or a sorted T cell fraction (not recorded which). The source is a female donor with ankylosing spondylitis or in good health (not recorded which).

The chain recombines TRBV5-1 with TRBJ2-7; 8 nucleotides line up with TRBD2. The V segment lost 0 bases and the J segment 2 bases; nucleotides outside the gene matches: 4. The CDR3 is 15 amino acids. Germline CDR1 SGHRS, CDR2 YFSETQ. This CDR3 reads CASSLAGGGPYEQYF. The DNA of the CDR3 is TGCGCCAGCAGCTTGGCCGGGGGGGGTCCCTACGAGCAGTACTTC.

This chain uses TRBV7-8 with TRBJ2-7; no firm D call. V was pared by 3 bases and J by 6 bases, with 15 bases between. Germline V gives CDR1 SGHVS, CDR2 FQNEAQ. CDR3 length: 14 amino acids. CDR3 loop: CASSFSHSSFEQYF. Here the CDR3 DNA reads TGTGCCAGCAGCTTTAGTCACTCGAGTTTCGAGCAGTACTTC.